What follows is one TCR beta chain and its context. Its cognate antigen has yet to be identified. No much larger clone is present one base from it, and per-base qualities are unavailable. The sample's time point label, in plain terms: about 28 days (+/-7) after the second vaccine dose. AZD1222 recipients given second doses at about 4 weeks or at about 12 weeks were pooled, since spike-specific TCR depth and breadth were not found to differ between the two schedules. Vaccinee samples were obtained from the UK trials COV001 and COV002, which included a single-blind randomized controlled phase 2/3 trial of AZD1222 (ChAdOx1 nCoV-19) in healthy adults. Trial participant PBMC samples were collected at day 0 and day 28 after the second dose for TCRbeta chain sequencing. V and J are trimmed by 4 bases and 8 bases, and the gene matches miss 7 bases of the junction. The CDR1 and CDR2 encoded by the germline V gene are SGHDN and FVKESK. The CDR3 goes from the cysteine to the phenylalanine over 13 residues. CDR3 DNA is the only sequence kept; it has 39 bases, read in frame from the first base.

This specimen belongs to a study of T cell responses to AZD1222 COVID-19 vaccine (dated by TCRdb to the early 2020s). The study in broad terms: TCR sequencing covered 230 to 250 trial participants: about 210 given two doses of AZD1222 and 26 given two doses of MenACWY control vaccine. Enrollment into the trials was organized by age into subgroups of 18-55, 56-69 and 70-plus years, and those subgroups contained roughly 150, 30 and 60 TCR-sequenced participants, respectively. Here is what the overall study found, with its caveats: Nearly half of unique spike-specific TCRs reportedly recognized epitopes outside regions mutated in the B.1.351 and B.1.1.7 variants. The 56-69-year group was small, and its depth increase did not reach significance, likely because of low power. Most participants were white British and females outnumbered males, and the authors suggested that clonal diversity may have been underestimated. After two AZD1222 doses, both the breadth and the depth of spike-specific TCRs were significantly higher than at day 0 and than in MenACWY recipients. Vaccine-associated CD4 TCRs spanned the whole spike protein, with dominant responses in regions 160-218 and 743-854. Conclusions about previously exposed vaccinees are limited because only six or seven AZD1222 recipients were SARS-CoV-2 seropositive at baseline. Because no day 14 peak-response samples were available, the repertoires could be characterized only after the peak T cell response.

The CDR3 regions of human TCRbeta chains were subjected to immunosequencing. As for the authors' bioinformatics: Repertoire TCRs were matched against a reference library of SARS-CoV-2-specific TCRs generated with the MIRA antigen-specificity platform. Breadth meant the fraction of unique TCRs that were SARS-CoV-2-associated, whereas depth meant the fraction of total T cells that were SARS-CoV-2-associated. Using the MIRA data, every spike-specific TCR was mapped to the spike region that the TCR reacted to and assigned to either a CD4 or a CD8 class. Log10-transformed breadth and depth values were compared by one-way ANOVA with Sidak's multiple comparisons tests. Entries here come from immuneACCESS through TCRdb and include only in-frame sequences with V and J called. Some clones fail to appear in such tables; in the studies checked, an unresolved V gene covers under half of the shortfall, and the cause of the remainder is unknown. V and J calls and clone size are copied from that table; D and trimming were computed from the DNA. The sample records roughly 150,000 clones, about 90% of which are singletons. Under 4% of the sample is in the top ten clones.

The sequence links TRBV14 to TRBJ1-2, and TRBD1 aligns with 7 junction nucleotides. This material consisted of peripheral blood, taken 28 days after the second AZD1222 dose. The receptor was derived from an adult who received the AZD1222 COVID-19 vaccine. The sequenced DNA is TGTGCCAGCAGCCCACTCCGGACAGGAGGCTACACCTTC. Translated, this gives CASSPLRTGGYTF.